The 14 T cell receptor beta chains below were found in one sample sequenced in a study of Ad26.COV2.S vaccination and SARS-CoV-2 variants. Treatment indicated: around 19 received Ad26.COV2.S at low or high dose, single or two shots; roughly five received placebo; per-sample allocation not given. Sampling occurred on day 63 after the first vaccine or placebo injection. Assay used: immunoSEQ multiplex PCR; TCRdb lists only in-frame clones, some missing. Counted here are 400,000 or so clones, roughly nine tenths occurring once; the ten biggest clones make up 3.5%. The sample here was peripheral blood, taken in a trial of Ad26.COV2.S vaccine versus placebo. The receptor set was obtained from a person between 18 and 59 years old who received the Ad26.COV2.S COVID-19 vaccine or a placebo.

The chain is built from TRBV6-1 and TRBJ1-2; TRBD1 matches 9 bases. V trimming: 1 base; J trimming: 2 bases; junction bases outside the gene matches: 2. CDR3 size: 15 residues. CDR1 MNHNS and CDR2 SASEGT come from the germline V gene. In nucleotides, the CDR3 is TGTGCCAGCAGTGAAGACAGGGGGCCGAACTATGGCTACACCTTC. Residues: CASSEDRGPNYGYTF.

DNA of the CDR3: TGTGCCAGCAGTTTAAAGTCAGAGACTAGCGGGGGGGCGACAGATACGCAGTATTTT. It specifies CASSLKSETSGGATDTQYF. The V gene is TRBV27, the J gene TRBJ2-3; TRBD2 matches 14 bases. The CDR3 runs 19 residues. J was trimmed by 3 bases and V by 2 bases; bases with no gene match: 10. CDR1 MNHEY and CDR2 SMNVEV come from the germline V gene (reference sequence).

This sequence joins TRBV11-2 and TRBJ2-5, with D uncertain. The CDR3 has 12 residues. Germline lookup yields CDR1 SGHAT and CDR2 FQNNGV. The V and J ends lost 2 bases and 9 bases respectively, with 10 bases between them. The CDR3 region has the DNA TGTGCCAGCAGCTTACCGGCGTCGGCCCAGTACTTC. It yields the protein CASSLPASAQYF.

The CDR3 region has the DNA TGTGCCAGCAGCCCAAGAGGTTCCAGCTCCTACGAGCAGTACTTC. It codes for CASSPRGSSSYEQYF. The V and J genes are TRBV5-5 and TRBJ2-7; D gene ambiguous. Trimming removed 4 bases at V and 0 bases at J, with 14 bases between. CDR3 length equals 15 residues. Germline-derived CDR1 and CDR2 are SGHKS and YYEKEE (reference sequence).

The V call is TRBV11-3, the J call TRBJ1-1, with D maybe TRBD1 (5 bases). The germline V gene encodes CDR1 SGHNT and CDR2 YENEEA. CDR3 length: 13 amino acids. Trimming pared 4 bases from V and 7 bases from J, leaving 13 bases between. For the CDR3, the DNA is TGTGCCAGCAGCTACGACAGCGAGAATGAAGCTTTCTTT. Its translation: CASSYDSENEAFF.

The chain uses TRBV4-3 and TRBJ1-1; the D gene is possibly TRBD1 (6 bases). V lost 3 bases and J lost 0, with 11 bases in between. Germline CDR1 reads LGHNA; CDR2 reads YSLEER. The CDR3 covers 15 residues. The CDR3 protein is CASSQGTPVNTEAFF. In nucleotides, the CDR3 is TGCGCCAGCAGCCAGGGGACACCCGTGAACACTGAAGCTTTCTTT.

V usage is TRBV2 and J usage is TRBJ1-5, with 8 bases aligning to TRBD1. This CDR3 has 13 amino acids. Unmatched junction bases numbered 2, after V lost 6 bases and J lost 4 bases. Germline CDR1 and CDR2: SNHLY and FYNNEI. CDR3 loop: CASRRTGNQPQHF. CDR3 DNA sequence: TGTGCCAGCAGGCGGACAGGGAATCAGCCCCAGCATTTT.

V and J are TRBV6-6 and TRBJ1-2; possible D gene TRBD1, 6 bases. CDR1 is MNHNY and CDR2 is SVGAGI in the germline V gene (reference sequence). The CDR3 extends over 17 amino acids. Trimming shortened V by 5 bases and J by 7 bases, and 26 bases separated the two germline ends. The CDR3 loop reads CASSPVRDLQGVGGYTF. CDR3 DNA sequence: TGTGCCAGCAGTCCGGTAAGGGACCTACAGGGAGTAGGTGGCTACACCTTC.

CDR3 loop: CASSYAPNQPQHF. Written as DNA, the CDR3 is TGTGCCAGCAGCTATGCCCCCAATCAGCCCCAGCATTTT. The chain uses TRBV27 and TRBJ1-5; no definite D call. The V gene's germline CDR1 is MNHEY and CDR2 SMNVEV (reference sequence). Trimming removed 6 bases at V and 3 bases at J, with 9 bases between. The CDR3 is made up of 13 amino acids.

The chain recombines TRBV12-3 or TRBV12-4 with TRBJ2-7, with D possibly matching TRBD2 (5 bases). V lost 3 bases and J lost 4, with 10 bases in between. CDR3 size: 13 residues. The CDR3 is CASSFLRGYEQYF. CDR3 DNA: TGTGCCAGCAGTTTTTTACGGGGATACGAGCAGTACTTC.

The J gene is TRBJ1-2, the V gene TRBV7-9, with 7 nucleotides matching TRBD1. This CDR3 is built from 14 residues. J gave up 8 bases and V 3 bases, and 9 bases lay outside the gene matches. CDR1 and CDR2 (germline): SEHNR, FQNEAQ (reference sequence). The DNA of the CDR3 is TGTGCCAGCAGCTTTGGGACAGACTATCGCGGCTACACCTTC. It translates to CASSFGTDYRGYTF.

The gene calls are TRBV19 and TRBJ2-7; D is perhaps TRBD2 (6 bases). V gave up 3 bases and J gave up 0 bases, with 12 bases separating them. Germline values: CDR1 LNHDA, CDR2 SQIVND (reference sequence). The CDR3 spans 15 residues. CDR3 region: CASSIGGVGSYEQYF. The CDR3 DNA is TGTGCCAGTAGTATTGGAGGGGTAGGCTCCTACGAGCAGTACTTC. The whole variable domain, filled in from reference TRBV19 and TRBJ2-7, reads DGGITQSPKYLFRKEGQNVTLSCEQNLNHDAMYWYRQDPGQGLRLIYYSQIVNDFQKGDIAEGYSVSREKKESFPLTVTSAQKNPTAFYLCASSIGGVGSYEQYFGPGTRLTVT.

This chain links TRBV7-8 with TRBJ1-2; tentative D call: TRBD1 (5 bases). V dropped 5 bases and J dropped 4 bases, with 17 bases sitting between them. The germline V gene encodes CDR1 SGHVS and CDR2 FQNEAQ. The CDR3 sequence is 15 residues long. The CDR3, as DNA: TGTGCCAGCAGCACTGGGGAAAAGGACACCTATGGCTACACCTTC. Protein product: CASSTGEKDTYGYTF. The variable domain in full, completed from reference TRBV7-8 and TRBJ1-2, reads GAGVSQSPRYKVAKRGQDVALRCDPISGHVSLFWYQQALGQGPEFLTYFQNEAQLDKSGLPSDRFFAERPEGSVSTLKIQRTQQEDSAVYLCASSTGEKDTYGYTFGSGTRLTVV.

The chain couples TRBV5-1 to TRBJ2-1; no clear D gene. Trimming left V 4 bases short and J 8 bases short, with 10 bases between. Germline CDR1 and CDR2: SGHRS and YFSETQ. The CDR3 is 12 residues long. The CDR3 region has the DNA TGCGCCAGCAGCGCACCTTCCTATGAGCAGTTCTTC. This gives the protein CASSAPSYEQFF.